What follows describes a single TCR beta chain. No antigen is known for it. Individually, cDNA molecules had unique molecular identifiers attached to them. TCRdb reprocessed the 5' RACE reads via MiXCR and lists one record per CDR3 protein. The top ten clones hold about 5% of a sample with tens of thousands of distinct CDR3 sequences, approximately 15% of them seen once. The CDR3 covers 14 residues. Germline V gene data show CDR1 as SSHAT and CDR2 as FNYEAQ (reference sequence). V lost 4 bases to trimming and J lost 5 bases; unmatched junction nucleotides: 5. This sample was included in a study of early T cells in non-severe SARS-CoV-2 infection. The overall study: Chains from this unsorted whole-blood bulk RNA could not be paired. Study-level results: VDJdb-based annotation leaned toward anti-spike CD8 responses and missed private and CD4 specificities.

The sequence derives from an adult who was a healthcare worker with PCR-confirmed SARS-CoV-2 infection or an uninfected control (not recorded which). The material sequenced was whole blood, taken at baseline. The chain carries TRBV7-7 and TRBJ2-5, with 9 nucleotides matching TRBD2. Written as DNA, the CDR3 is TGTGCCAGCAGCTCTATAGCGGGAGTTGAGACCCAGTACTTC. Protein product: CASSSIAGVETQYF.